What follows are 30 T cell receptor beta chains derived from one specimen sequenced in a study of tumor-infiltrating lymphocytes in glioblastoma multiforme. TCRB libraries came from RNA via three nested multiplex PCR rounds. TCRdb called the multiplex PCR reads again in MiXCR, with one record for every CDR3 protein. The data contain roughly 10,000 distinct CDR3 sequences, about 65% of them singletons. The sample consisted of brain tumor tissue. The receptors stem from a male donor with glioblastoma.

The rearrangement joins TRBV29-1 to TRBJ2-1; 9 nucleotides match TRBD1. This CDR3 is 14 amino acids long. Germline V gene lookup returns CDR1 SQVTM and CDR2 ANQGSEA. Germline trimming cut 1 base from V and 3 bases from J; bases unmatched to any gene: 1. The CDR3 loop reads CSVEGDRDYNEQFF. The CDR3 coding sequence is TGCAGCGTTGAAGGGGACAGGGACTACAATGAGCAGTTCTTC.

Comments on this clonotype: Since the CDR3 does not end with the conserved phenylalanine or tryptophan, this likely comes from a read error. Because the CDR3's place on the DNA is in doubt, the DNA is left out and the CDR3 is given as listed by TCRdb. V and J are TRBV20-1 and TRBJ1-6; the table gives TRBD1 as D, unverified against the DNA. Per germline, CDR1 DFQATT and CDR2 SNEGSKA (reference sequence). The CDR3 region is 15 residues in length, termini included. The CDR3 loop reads CNARESRGANSPLHL.

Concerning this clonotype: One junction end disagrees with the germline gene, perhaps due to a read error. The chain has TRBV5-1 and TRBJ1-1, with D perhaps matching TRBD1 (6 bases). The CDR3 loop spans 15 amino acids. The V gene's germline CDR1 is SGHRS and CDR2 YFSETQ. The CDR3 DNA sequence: TGCGCCAGTAGCCTAGGGACATCCGGGAACATTGAAGCTTTCTTT. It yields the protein CASSLGTSGNIEAFF.

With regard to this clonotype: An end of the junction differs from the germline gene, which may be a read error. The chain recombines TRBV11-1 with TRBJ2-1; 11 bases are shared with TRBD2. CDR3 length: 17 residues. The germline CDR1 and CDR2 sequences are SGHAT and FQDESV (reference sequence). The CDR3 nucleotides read TGTGCCGGCAGCCAATTACCATCTAGCGGGAGGTCGAATGAGCAGTTCTTC. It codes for CAGSQLPSSGRSNEQFF.

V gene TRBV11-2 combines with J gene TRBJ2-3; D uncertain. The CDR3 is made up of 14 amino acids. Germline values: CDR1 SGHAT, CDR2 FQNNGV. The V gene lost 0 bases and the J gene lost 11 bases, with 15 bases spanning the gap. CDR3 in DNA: TGTGCCAGCAGCTTAGATTGGTCAACAGACATGCAGTATTTT. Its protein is CASSLDWSTDMQYF.

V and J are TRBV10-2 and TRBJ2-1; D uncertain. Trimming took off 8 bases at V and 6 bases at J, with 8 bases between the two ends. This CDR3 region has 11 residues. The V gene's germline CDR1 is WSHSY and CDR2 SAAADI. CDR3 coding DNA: TGCGCCAGCCTCCTAGGCAATGAGCAGTTCTTC. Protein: CASLLGNEQFF.

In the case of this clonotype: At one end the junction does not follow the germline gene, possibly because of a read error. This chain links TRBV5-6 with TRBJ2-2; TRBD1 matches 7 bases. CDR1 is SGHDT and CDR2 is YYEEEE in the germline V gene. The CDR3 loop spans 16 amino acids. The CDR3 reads CASSLADRYDTGDLFF. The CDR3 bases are TGTGCCAGCAGCCTGGCGGACAGGTACGACACCGGGGATCTGTTTTTT.

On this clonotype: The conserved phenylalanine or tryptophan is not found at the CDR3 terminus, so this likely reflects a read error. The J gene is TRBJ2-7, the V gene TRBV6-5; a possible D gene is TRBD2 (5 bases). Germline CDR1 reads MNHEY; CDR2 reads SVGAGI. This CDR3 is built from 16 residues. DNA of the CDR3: TGCGCCAGCAGTTCCTCTAGCCTCACACCTTCCTACGAGCAGTACATC. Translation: CASSSSSLTPSYEQYI.

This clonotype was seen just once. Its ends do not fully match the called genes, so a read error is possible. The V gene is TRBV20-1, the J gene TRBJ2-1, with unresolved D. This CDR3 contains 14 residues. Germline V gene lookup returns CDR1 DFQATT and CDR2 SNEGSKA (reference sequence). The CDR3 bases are TGCAGTGTTAGAGATGAGGTAGGGCTGTATGAGCAGTTCTTT. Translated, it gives CSVRDEVGLYEQFF.

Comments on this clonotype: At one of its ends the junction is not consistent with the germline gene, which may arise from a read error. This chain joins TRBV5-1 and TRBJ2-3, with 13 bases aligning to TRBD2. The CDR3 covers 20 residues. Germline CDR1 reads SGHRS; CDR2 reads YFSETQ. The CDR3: CASNLLAGTSGIRGTDTQYF. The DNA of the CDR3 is TGCGCCAGCAACTTGCTTGCCGGGACTAGCGGGATAAGGGGCACAGATACGCAGTATTTT.

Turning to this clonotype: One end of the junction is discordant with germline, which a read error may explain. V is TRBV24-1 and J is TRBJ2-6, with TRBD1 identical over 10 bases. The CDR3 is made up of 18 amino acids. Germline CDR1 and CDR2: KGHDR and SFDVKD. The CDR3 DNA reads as TGTGCTACCAGTGATTCGACAGGGGGCAAATCCGGGGCCAACGTCCTGACTTTC. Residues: CATSDSTGGKSGANVLTF.

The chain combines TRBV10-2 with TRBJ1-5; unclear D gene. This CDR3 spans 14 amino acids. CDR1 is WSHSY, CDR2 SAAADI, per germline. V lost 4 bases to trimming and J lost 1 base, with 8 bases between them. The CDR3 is CASSVAGSNQPQHF. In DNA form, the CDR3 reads TGCGCCAGCAGTGTTGCGGGGAGCAATCAGCCCCAGCATTTT.

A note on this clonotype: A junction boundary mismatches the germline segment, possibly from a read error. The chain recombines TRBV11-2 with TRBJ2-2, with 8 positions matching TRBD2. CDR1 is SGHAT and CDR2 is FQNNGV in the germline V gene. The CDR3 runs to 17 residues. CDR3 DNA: TGTGCCAGCAGCTCGACTAGCGAGAGAATAAGCACCGGGGAGCTGCTTTTT. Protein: CASSSTSERISTGELLF.

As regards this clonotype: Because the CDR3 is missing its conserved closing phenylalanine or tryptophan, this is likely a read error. The CDR3 DNA reads TGTGCCAGCAGCTTATATAGGGGGATTGAGCAGTTCGTC. Residues: CASSLYRGIEQFV. The genes are TRBV11-2 and TRBJ2-1; a weak D match, TRBD1 (6 bases). V lost 2 bases, J lost 9 bases, and 11 bases lay in between. Germline loops: CDR1 SGHAT, CDR2 FQNNGV. The CDR3 has 13 residues.

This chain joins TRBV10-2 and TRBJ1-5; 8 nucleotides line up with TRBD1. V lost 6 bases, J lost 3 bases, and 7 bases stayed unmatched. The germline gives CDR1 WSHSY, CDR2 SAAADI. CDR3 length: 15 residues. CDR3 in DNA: TGCGCCAGCAGACTAGGACAGGGCGCCAATCAGCCCCAGCATTTT. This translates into CASRLGQGANQPQHF.

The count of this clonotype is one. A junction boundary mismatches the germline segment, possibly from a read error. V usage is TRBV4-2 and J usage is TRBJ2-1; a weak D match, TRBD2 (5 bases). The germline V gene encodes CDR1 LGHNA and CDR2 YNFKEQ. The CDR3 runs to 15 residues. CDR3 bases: TGTGCCATCAGCCAAGATCGGGCAGTGGCGGGCGGGCAGTTCTTC. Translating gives CAISQDRAVAGGQFF.

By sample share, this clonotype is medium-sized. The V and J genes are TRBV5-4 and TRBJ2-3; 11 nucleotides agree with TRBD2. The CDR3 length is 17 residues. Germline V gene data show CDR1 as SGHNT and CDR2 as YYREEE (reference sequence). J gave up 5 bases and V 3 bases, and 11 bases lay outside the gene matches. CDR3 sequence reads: CASSSRVAGGLKDTQYF. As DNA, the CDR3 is TGTGCCAGCAGCTCCCGGGTAGCGGGAGGGCTCAAAGATACGCAGTATTTT. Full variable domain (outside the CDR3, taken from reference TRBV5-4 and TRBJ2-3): ETGVTQSPTHLIKTRGQQVTLRCSSQSGHNTVSWYQQALGQGPQFIFQYYREEENGRGNFPPRFSGLQFPNYSSELNVNALELDDSALYLCASSSRVAGGLKDTQYFGPGTRLTVL.

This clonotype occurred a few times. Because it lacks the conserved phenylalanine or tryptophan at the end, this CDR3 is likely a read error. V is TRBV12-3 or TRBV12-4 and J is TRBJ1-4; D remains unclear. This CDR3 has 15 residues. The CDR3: CASSLAGRRNGKLFL. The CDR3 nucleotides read TGTGCCAGCAGTTTAGCGGGCAGGCGTAATGGAAAACTGTTTTTG.

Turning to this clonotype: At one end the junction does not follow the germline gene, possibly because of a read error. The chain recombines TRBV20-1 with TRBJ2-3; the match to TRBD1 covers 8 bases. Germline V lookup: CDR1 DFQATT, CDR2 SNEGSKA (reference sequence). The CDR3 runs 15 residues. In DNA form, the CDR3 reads TGCGGTGACCTACGGACAGGGACGACCCTTAATACGCAGTGTTTT. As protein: CGDLRTGTTLNTQCF.

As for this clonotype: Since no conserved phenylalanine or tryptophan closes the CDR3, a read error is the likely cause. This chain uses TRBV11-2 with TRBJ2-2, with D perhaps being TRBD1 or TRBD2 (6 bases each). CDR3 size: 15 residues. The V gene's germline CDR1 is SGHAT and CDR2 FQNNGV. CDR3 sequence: CASNRRGVDTGELFL. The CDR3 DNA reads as TGTGCCAGCAACAGAAGGGGGGTGGACACCGGCGAGCTGTTTTTG.

CDR3 in amino acids: CASSESSSRHYEQYF. The DNA for the CDR3 is TGTGCCAGCAGTGAAAGCTCATCTCGACACTACGAGCAGTACTTC. This rearrangement joins TRBV2 to TRBJ2-7; D gene ambiguous. The CDR3 is 15 residues long. The V gene's germline CDR1 is SNHLY and CDR2 FYNNEI. Trimming pared 2 bases from V and 3 bases from J, leaving 14 bases between.

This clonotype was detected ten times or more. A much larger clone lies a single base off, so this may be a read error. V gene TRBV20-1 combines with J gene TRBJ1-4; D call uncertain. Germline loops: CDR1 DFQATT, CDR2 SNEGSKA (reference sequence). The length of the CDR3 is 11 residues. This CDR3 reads CSARVGEKPFF. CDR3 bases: TGCAGTGCTAGAGTGGGTGAAAAACCGTTTTTT.

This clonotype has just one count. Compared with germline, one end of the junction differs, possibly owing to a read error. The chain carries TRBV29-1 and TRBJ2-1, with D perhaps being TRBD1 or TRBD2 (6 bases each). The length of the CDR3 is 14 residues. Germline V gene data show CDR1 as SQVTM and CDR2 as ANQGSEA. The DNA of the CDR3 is TGCAGCGTTGGGGGTCGGCACGGGGGCAATAAGCAGTTCTTC. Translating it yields CSVGGRHGGNKQFF.

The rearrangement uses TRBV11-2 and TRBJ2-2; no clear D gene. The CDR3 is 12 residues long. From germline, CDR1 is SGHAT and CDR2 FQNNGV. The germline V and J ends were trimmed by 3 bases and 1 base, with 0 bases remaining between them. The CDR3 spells CASSLNTGELFF. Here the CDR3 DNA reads TGTGCCAGCAGCTTGAACACCGGGGAGCTGTTTTTT.

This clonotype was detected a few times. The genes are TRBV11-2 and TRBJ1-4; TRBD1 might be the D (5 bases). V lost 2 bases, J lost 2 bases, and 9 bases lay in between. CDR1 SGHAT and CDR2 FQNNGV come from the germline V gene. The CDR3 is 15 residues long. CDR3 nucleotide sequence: TGTGCCAGCAGCTTACTAGGGGCGACTAATGAAAAACTGTTTTTT. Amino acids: CASSLLGATNEKLFF.

The CDR3: CASSLRGGSGEQYF. DNA for the CDR3: TGTGCCAGCAGTTTAAGGGGCGGGAGTGGCGAGCAGTACTTC. The gene calls are TRBV5-4 and TRBJ2-7, with TRBD2 identical over 7 bases. V lost 5 bases to trimming and J lost 6 bases; unmatched junction nucleotides: 11. The CDR3 totals 14 residues. In germline, CDR1 is SGHNT, CDR2 YYREEE (reference sequence). Looking up the rest from reference TRBV5-4 and TRBJ2-7 gives the full variable domain: ETGVTQSPTHLIKTRGQQVTLRCSSQSGHNTVSWYQQALGQGPQFIFQYYREEENGRGNFPPRFSGLQFPNYSSELNVNALELDDSALYLCASSLRGGSGEQYFGPGTRLTVT.

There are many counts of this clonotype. The CDR3 here is CSARGLSVSTEAFF. The CDR3 DNA follows: TGCAGTGCTAGAGGTCTCAGCGTGAGCACTGAAGCTTTCTTT. The genes are TRBV20-1 and TRBJ1-1; D is unclear. Trimming removed 1 base from V and 4 bases from J, with 13 bases in between. The CDR3 is 14 residues long. Germline V CDR1 and CDR2: DFQATT, SNEGSKA (reference sequence).

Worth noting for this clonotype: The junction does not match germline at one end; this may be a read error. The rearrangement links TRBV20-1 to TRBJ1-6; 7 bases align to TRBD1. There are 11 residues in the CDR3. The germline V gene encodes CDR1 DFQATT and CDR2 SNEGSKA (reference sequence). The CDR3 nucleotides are TGCAGTGCTTCCCTACAGGGGCGGCTCCATTTT. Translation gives CSASLQGRLHF.

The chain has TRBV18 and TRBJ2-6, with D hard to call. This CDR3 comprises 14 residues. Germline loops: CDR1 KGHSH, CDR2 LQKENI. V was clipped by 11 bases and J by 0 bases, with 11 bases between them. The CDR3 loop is CACYDNSGANVLTF. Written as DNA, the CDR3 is TGTGCCTGCTACGACAACTCTGGGGCCAACGTCCTGACTTTC.

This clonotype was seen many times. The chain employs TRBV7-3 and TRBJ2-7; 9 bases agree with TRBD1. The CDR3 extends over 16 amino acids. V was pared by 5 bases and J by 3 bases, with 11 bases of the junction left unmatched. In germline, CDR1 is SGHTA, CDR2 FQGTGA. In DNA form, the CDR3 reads TGTGCCAGCAGCCTTACCGGGACAGGGATGGGCTACGAGCAGTACTTC. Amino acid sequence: CASSLTGTGMGYEQYF.